This T cell receptor beta chain emerged from a study of cytomegalovirus exposure and HLA in healthy donors. The PCR employed 60 Vbeta primers together with 13 Jbeta primers. Assay used: immunoSEQ multiplex PCR; TCRdb lists only in-frame clones, some missing. The data contain 200,000 to 250,000 clones, approximately 70% of them singletons. The CDR3 contains 17 residues. CDR1 is SGHVS and CDR2 is FQNEAQ in the germline V gene. Deletions cut 3 bases from V and 6 bases from J, with 20 bases between. This sequence originates from a man between 40 and 49 years old in good health and CMV-seropositive. The sequenced sample was PBMCs. This chain links TRBV7-8 with TRBJ1-4; unclear D gene. The CDR3 reads CASSFGISGYFYEKLFF. CDR3 bases: TGTGCCAGCAGCTTCGGGATTTCGGGATACTTTTATGAAAAACTGTTTTTT.